This T cell receptor beta chain is drawn from a study of sequential checkpoint blockade in melanoma. Study-wide context: Randomization was 1:1 between first-line nivolumab→ipilimumab and ipilimumab→nivolumab.

The CDR3 runs 15 residues. Germline V lookup: CDR1 SEHNR, CDR2 FQNEAQ (reference sequence). V lost 3 bases to trimming and J lost 2 bases; unmatched junction nucleotides: 6. TCRdb's copy holds only in-frame clones and misses some; the assay was immunoSEQ multiplex PCR. The sample carries around 40,000 clones, 86% recorded once. Treatment in this sample: randomized to nivolumab then ipilimumab (arm A) or the reverse (arm B). V usage is TRBV7-9 and J usage is TRBJ2-5; 7 nucleotides match TRBD1. The source material was CD8+ T cells sorted from blood (inferred from file names), sampled from a patient given nivolumab and ipilimumab in sequence. The TCR sequence derives from a human donor with melanoma. In nucleotides, the CDR3 is TGTGCCAGCAGCTTTCGCAGACAGGGACAAGAGACCCAGTACTTC. Protein sequence: CASSFRRQGQETQYF.